This note documents a single T cell receptor beta chain sequence. Its antigen is unidentified. The sample originates from a study of CD8+CD57+ T cells in acquired aplastic anemia. Study-level information: The mean DNA yield obtained from sorted CD4+ and CD8+ cells came to approximately 3.2 ug.

CDR1 is LGHNA, CDR2 YSLEER, per germline. J was trimmed by 5 bases and V by 1 base; bases with no gene match: 4. CDR3 size: 14 residues. Study results and limitations: Overlap between patients and controls comprised 25 to 35 CD8+ CDR3 sequences. For CD8+ Simpson's diversity, patients and controls showed no significant difference.

Both TCR beta VDJ combination and CDR3 sequence profiling were carried out. Genomic DNA was the template for this profiling. From the reads, TCRdb called clonotypes with MiXCR, one entry per CDR3 protein. The sample yields 250,000 to 350,000 distinct CDR3 sequences, around 60% seen once. Sample: sorted CD4+, CD8+, or CD8+CD57+ T cells (not recorded which) from PBMCs. The V gene is TRBV4-3, the J gene TRBJ2-7, with TRBD1 identical over 8 bases. The sequence came from a human donor with severe aplastic anemia or a healthy control (not recorded which). CDR3 residues: CASSQGHRGDEQYF. The DNA of the CDR3 is TGCGCCAGCAGCCAAGGTCACAGGGGGGACGAGCAGTACTTC.